This passage covers 7 T cell receptor beta chains from one sample sequenced in a study of human CD8 memory T cell subsets. It was UMI-labeled 5' RACE by which the TCR beta libraries were made. TCRdb reprocessed the 5' RACE reads and keeps a single row for each CDR3 protein, giving no DNA. This sample's table has fewer than 20,000 distinct CDR3 sequences. Sequenced input: CD8+ T cells from PBMCs. These receptors all come from a human donor in good health.

This chain joins TRBV29-1 and TRBJ2-7; with no DNA, the TCRdb D assignment of TRBD1 cannot be verified. Germline V gene sequence: CDR1 SQVTM, CDR2 ANQGSEA. The CDR3 runs 14 residues. The CDR3 sequence: CSARGGANSYEQYF.

This sequence joins TRBV7-9 and TRBJ1-2; lacking DNA, the TRBD1 call made by TCRdb goes unchecked. The germline CDR1 and CDR2 sequences are SEHNR and FQNEAQ (reference sequence). The CDR3 is 15 residues long. CDR3 sequence: CASSFLDRGHFGYTF. Together with reference TRBV7-9 and TRBJ1-2, the CDR3 gives the full variable domain: DTGVSQNPRHKITKRGQNVTFRCDPISEHNRLYWYRQTLGQGPEFLTYFQNEAQLEKSRLLSDRFSAERPKGSFSTLEIQRTEQGDSAMYLCASSFLDRGHFGYTFGSGTRLTVV.

The CDR3 sequence: CSVEGQGAFMNTEAFF. This chain connects TRBV29-1 to TRBJ1-1; without DNA, the TCRdb call of TRBD1 cannot be checked. Germline V gene sequence: CDR1 SQVTM, CDR2 ANQGSEA. CDR3 size: 16 residues. Full variable domain (remainder filled in from reference TRBV29-1 and TRBJ1-1): SAVISQKPSRDICQRGTSLTIQCQVDSQVTMMFWYRQQPGQSLTLIATANQGSEATYESGFVIDKFPISRPNLTFSTLTVSNMSPEDSSIYLCSVEGQGAFMNTEAFFGQGTRLTVV.

This sequence joins TRBV4-2 and TRBJ1-5; TCRdb indicates TRBD1, and absent DNA this call remains unverified. CDR1 LGHNA and CDR2 YNFKEQ come from the germline V gene. The CDR3 length is 16 residues. The CDR3 is CASSQEQGSWNQPQHF.

This chain links TRBV25-1 with TRBJ2-1; the D call of TRBD1 rests on TCRdb alone, since no DNA is present to check it. CDR1 is MGHDK, CDR2 SYGVNS, per germline. The CDR3 covers 15 residues. The CDR3 sequence: CASSPGTDSYNEQFF.

The chain links TRBV20-1 to TRBJ1-2; TCRdb lists TRBD1, though no DNA is available to test this call. This CDR3 spans 16 amino acids. Germline CDR1 and CDR2: DFQATT and SNEGSKA (reference sequence). CDR3 in amino acids: CSAKAPRGDGNYGYTF.

The chain recombines TRBV19 with TRBJ1-1; TCRdb's assignment of TRBD1 cannot be checked, as there is no DNA. There are 12 residues in the CDR3. The germline gives CDR1 LNHDA, CDR2 SQIVND (reference sequence). The CDR3 spells CASSTGPLEAFF.